The subject of this entry is one TCR beta chain. Its antigen is undetermined. A second PCR, run for about 7 to 11 cycles, used a sample-barcoded 5' primer plus a J-beta primer mix. A template-switch adaptor with 12 random nucleotides tagged each cDNA molecule. No fewer than 2.5 million CDR3-containing paired-end reads came from each sample. Each CDR3 protein is one row after TCRdb ran MiXCR on the 5' RACE reads. The table records about 1.8 million distinct CDR3 sequences, about 50% of them present only once. This specimen belongs to a study of blood T cells in healthy people across ages. Broader study findings: Considered underestimates were the diversity estimates obtained from one million T cells.

Between the trimmed V and J ends, which lost 0 bases and 0 bases, there was a span of 8 bases. CDR3 length equals 14 residues. CDR1 is DFQATT and CDR2 is SNEGSKA in the germline V gene (reference sequence). The chain uses TRBV20-1 and TRBJ2-5; perhaps TRBD2 as D (6 bases). Source material: blood. The clonotype comes from a woman in her thirties or forties in good health. In DNA form, the CDR3 reads TGCAGTGCTAGAGATCGGGACTACCAAGAGACCCAGTACTTC. Its translation is CSARDRDYQETQYF.